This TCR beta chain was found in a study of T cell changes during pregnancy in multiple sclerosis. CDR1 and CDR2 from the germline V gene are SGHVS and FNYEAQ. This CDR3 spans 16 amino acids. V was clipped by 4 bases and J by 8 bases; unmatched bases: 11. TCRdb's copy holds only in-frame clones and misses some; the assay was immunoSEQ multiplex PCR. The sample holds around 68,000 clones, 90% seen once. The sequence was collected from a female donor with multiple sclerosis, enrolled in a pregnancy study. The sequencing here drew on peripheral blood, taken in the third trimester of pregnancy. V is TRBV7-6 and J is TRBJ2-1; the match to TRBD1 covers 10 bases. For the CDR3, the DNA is TGTGCCAGCAGCTCGGAAGGGGACAGGGGAAACTATGAGCAGTTCTTC. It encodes CASSSEGDRGNYEQFF. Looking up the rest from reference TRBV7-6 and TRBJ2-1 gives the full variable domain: GAGVSQSPRYKVTKRGQDVALRCDPISGHVSLYWYRQALGQGPEFLTYFNYEAQQDKSGLPNDRFSAERPEGSISTLTIQRTEQRDSAMYRCASSSEGDRGNYEQFFGPGTRLTVL.